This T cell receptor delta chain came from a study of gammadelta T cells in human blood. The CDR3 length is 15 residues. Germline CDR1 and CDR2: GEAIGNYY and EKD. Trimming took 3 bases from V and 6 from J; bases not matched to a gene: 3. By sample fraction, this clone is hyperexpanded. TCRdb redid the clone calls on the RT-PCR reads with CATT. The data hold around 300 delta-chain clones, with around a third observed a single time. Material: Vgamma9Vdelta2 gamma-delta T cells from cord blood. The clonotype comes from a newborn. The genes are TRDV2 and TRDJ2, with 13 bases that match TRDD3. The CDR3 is CACDVLGDTPAQLFF. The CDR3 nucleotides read TGTGCCTGTGACGTACTGGGGGATACGCCAGCACAACTCTTCTTT.